This passage covers 21 T cell receptor beta chains from one sample sequenced in a study of cytomegalovirus exposure and HLA in healthy donors. The PCR contained 60 Vbeta and 13 Jbeta primers. Sequenced by immunoSEQ multiplex PCR; TCRdb stores in-frame clones only, minus some. Among 35,000 to 50,000 clones listed, roughly half were seen once. The sequencing input was PBMCs. The source of these receptors is a man aged 60-69 years in good health and CMV-seronegative.

The rearrangement uses TRBV28 and TRBJ1-1; weak D call: TRBD1 (6 bases). Germline V gene data show CDR1 as MDHEN and CDR2 as SYDVKM. With 3 bases removed from V and 4 bases from J, the gap between germline ends came to 21 bases. The CDR3 has 17 residues. The DNA for the CDR3 is TGTGCCAGCAGTTTCTTCGGGACACCGGTGGGGAGCACTGAAGCTTTCTTT. It is translated as CASSFFGTPVGSTEAFF. The whole variable domain, filled in from reference TRBV28 and TRBJ1-1, reads DVKVTQSSRYLVKRTGEKVFLECVQDMDHENMFWYRQDPGLGLRLIYFSYDVKMKEKGDIPEGYSVSREKKERFSLILESASTNQTSMYLCASSFFGTPVGSTEAFFGQGTRLTVV.

The J gene is TRBJ2-7, the V gene TRBV4-3; D is unclear. Between the trimmed V and J ends, which lost 0 bases and 5 bases, there was a span of 14 bases. CDR3 size: 15 residues. Per the germline V gene, CDR1 is LGHNA and CDR2 is YSLEER. CDR3 sequence (DNA): TGCGCCAGCAGCCAAGAAGTCGGCAGGCCTCACGAGCAGTACTTC. It encodes CASSQEVGRPHEQYF.

The rearrangement uses TRBV5-1 and TRBJ1-5; D call uncertain. Germline-derived CDR1 and CDR2 are SGHRS and YFSETQ. The CDR3 consists of 12 residues. V was pared by 5 bases and J by 6 bases, with 9 bases between. DNA of the CDR3: TGCGCCAGCAGAAGTCGCGGTCAGCCCCAGCATTTT. Its translation is CASRSRGQPQHF.

The rearrangement links TRBV7-2 to TRBJ2-5; D is ambiguous. The J call may be mistaken, given a closer DNA end match to TRBJ2-7. The CDR3 runs to 14 residues. Germline CDR1 is SGHTA and CDR2 is FQGNSA. The CDR3: CASSLEAPALEQYF. The CDR3 nucleotides are TGTGCCAGCAGCTTAGAAGCGCCGGCCCTCGAGCAGTACTTC.

V and J are TRBV28 and TRBJ2-2; the match to TRBD1 covers 11 bases. CDR3 size: 15 residues. Germline V gene sequence: CDR1 MDHEN, CDR2 SYDVKM. Germline trimming cut 7 bases from V and 6 bases from J; bases unmatched to any gene: 7. CDR3 loop: CASTLDRGRPGELFF. In nucleotides, the CDR3 is TGTGCCAGCACCCTGGACAGGGGGCGTCCCGGGGAGCTGTTTTTT.

J is TRBJ1-2 and V is TRBV7-9; D unclear. V was clipped by 4 bases and J by 3 bases, with 9 bases between them. CDR1 and CDR2 (germline): SEHNR, FQNEAQ (reference sequence). The CDR3 totals 13 residues. CDR3 nucleotide sequence: TGTGCCAGCAGCTGGGCCCTTGACTATGGCTACACCTTC. Its translation: CASSWALDYGYTF. The full variable domain, in which reference TRBV7-9 and TRBJ1-2 provide the parts outside the CDR3, is DTGVSQNPRHKITKRGQNVTFRCDPISEHNRLYWYRQTLGQGPEFLTYFQNEAQLEKSRLLSDRFSAERPKGSFSTLEIQRTEQGDSAMYLCASSWALDYGYTFGSGTRLTVV.

This clone showed up just once. The rearrangement links TRBV10-3 to TRBJ1-2; 9 bases agree with TRBD1. The CDR3 length is 14 residues. CDR1 and CDR2 from the germline V gene are ENHRY and SYGVKD. The V segment lost 1 base and the J segment 8 bases; nucleotides outside the gene matches: 5. The CDR3 loop is CAISEWDRAVGYTF. The CDR3 DNA reads as TGTGCCATCAGTGAGTGGGACAGGGCCGTAGGCTACACCTTC.

The V and J genes are TRBV4-1 and TRBJ1-2; weak D call: TRBD1 (5 bases). This CDR3 contains 13 residues. Trimming took 0 bases from V and 5 from J, leaving 7 bases between them. The germline gives CDR1 MGHRA, CDR2 YSYEKL. In nucleotides, the CDR3 is TGCGCCAGCAGCCAAGATCGGGGGTATGGCTACACCTTC. Its protein product is CASSQDRGYGYTF.

The J gene is TRBJ1-2, the V gene TRBV5-4; 9 bases are shared with TRBD1. Trimming cost V 4 bases and J 0 bases; bases outside gene matches: 4. The CDR3 covers 15 residues. CDR1 is SGHNT, CDR2 YYREEE, per germline (reference sequence). The CDR3 DNA reads as TGTGCCAGCAGCACCGGGACAGGGTCTAACTATGGCTACACCTTC. This encodes CASSTGTGSNYGYTF.

This chain joins TRBV18 and TRBJ1-1; a possible D gene is TRBD1 (6 bases). V was shortened by 3 bases and J by 0 bases, with 14 bases between the two germline ends. The CDR3 runs to 16 residues. Germline CDR1 is KGHSH and CDR2 is LQKENI. CDR3 sequence: CASSPLSGTLNTEAFF. The CDR3 nucleotides read TGTGCCAGCTCACCCCTTTCCGGGACATTGAACACTGAAGCTTTCTTT.

This clone has more than one count but fewer than ten. The chain links TRBV19 to TRBJ2-1; 7 positions match TRBD1. This CDR3 region has 15 residues. J gave up 5 bases and V 7 bases, and 11 bases lay outside the gene matches. Germline CDR1 and CDR2: LNHDA and SQIVND (reference sequence). As DNA, the CDR3 is TGTGCCAGTACCATTGGGACAGCAATAGACAATGAGCAGTTCTTC. Its protein product is CASTIGTAIDNEQFF.

The chain is built from TRBV30 and TRBJ2-7, with 7 nucleotides matching TRBD1. Per the germline V gene, CDR1 is GTSNPN and CDR2 is SVGIG (reference sequence). J gave up 3 bases and V 8 bases, and 7 bases lay outside the gene matches. This CDR3 region has 12 residues. This CDR3 is CAARQGVYEQYF. CDR3 DNA sequence: TGTGCCGCCCGACAGGGAGTCTACGAGCAGTACTTC. The full variable domain, with the rest looked up from reference TRBV30 and TRBJ2-7, is SQTIHQWPATLVQPVGSPLSLECTVEGTSNPNLYWYRQAAGRGLQLLFYSVGIGQISSEVPQNLSASRPQDRQFILSSKKLLLSDSGFYLCAARQGVYEQYFGPGTRLTVT.

This chain joins TRBV5-1 and TRBJ2-7; D is possibly TRBD2 (6 bases). In germline, CDR1 is SGHRS, CDR2 YFSETQ. The CDR3 length is 15 residues. V was shortened by 3 bases and J by 5 bases, with 18 bases between the two germline ends. The CDR3 loop is CASSSLRDSAHEQYF. The CDR3 DNA is TGCGCCAGCAGCTCCCTGCGGGACTCAGCTCACGAGCAGTACTTC.

This clone was seen a few times. V is TRBV6-5 and J is TRBJ1-1; 10 bases agree with TRBD1. Germline V CDR1 and CDR2: MNHEY, SVGAGI. V was clipped by 6 bases and J by 5 bases; unmatched bases: 6. The CDR3 is 14 residues long. The chain's CDR3 is CASRPGTGVTEAFF. Written as DNA, the CDR3 is TGTGCCAGCAGACCCGGGACAGGGGTAACTGAAGCTTTCTTT.

V usage is TRBV7-3 and J usage is TRBJ2-5; 8 bases line up with TRBD1. V dropped 2 bases and J dropped 5; count of bases not matched to a gene: 1. The germline gives CDR1 SGHTA, CDR2 FQGTGA. The CDR3 contains 13 residues. The CDR3 spells CASSLQGAETQYF. CDR3 sequence (DNA): TGTGCCAGCAGCTTACAGGGGGCTGAGACCCAGTACTTC.

The chain couples TRBV7-2 to TRBJ1-5; a weak D match, TRBD1 (6 bases). The CDR3 consists of 15 residues. The ends were cut back, 8 bases at V and 3 bases at J, with 17 bases in the middle. The germline CDR1 and CDR2 sequences are SGHTA and FQGNSA. The CDR3 here is CASSSGGRDNQPQHF. DNA of the CDR3: TGTGCCAGCTCGTCGGGGGGGCGCGACAATCAGCCCCAGCATTTT.

The chain links TRBV6-1 to TRBJ1-5; TRBD1 aligns across 7 bases. Germline loops: CDR1 MNHNS, CDR2 SASEGT. The CDR3 is made up of 16 amino acids. The ends lost 2 bases at V and 1 base at J; junction bases unmatched: 5. The CDR3 protein is CASSEFSRGSNQPQHF. The CDR3 nucleotides read TGTGCCAGCAGTGAATTTAGCAGGGGGAGCAATCAGCCCCAGCATTTT.

This clone was observed a few times. The CDR3 DNA follows: TGCGCCAGCAGCCAAGATGGGACGGGAGGCGGCACAGATACGCAGTATTTT. This codes for CASSQDGTGGGTDTQYF. The V gene is TRBV4-1, the J gene TRBJ2-3, with TRBD2 matching 7 bases. Germline lookup yields CDR1 MGHRA and CDR2 YSYEKL. The CDR3 covers 17 residues. V dropped 0 bases and J dropped 1; count of bases not matched to a gene: 7.

The chain has TRBV7-6 and TRBJ2-1; TRBD2 aligns across 9 bases. The CDR3 has 17 amino acids. J was trimmed by 7 bases and V by 4 bases; bases with no gene match: 14. The germline V gene has CDR1 SGHVS and CDR2 FNYEAQ. In DNA form, the CDR3 reads TGTGCCAGCAGCTCCCGAAAAACTAGCGGGCGACGGAATGAGCAGTTCTTC. Translation: CASSSRKTSGRRNEQFF.

V and J are TRBV2 and TRBJ2-3, with D possibly TRBD1 on 5 matching bases. Germline CDR1 SNHLY, CDR2 FYNNEI. This CDR3 is 14 amino acids long. With 9 bases removed from V and 2 bases from J, the gap between germline ends came to 15 bases. The CDR3 sequence is CASHSQGVTDTQYF. The CDR3 DNA is TGTGCCAGTCACTCCCAAGGGGTCACAGATACGCAGTATTTT.

V and J are TRBV5-5 and TRBJ1-2; D is possibly TRBD1 (5 bases). Trimming pared 4 bases from V and 4 bases from J, leaving 11 bases between. The CDR3 covers 13 residues. Per germline, CDR1 SGHKS and CDR2 YYEKEE (reference sequence). CDR3 sequence: CASSGGDGYGYTF. Here the CDR3 DNA reads TGTGCCAGCAGCGGGGGGGACGGCTATGGCTACACCTTC.